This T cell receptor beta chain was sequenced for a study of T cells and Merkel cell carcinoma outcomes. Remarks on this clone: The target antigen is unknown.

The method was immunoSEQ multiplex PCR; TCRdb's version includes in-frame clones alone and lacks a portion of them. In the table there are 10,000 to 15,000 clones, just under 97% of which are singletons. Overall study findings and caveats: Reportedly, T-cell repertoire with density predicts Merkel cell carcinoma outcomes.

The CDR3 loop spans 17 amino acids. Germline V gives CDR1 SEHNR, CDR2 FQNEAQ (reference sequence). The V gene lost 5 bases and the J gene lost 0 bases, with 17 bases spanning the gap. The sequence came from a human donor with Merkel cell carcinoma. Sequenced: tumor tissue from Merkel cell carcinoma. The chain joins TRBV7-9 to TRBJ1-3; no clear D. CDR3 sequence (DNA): TGTGCCAGCAGCCCCCCAGCCAGTCTTTACTCTGGAAACACCATATATTTT. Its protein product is CASSPPASLYSGNTIYF. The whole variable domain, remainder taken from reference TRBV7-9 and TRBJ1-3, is DTGVSQNPRHKITKRGQNVTFRCDPISEHNRLYWYRQTLGQGPEFLTYFQNEAQLEKSRLLSDRFSAERPKGSFSTLEIQRTEQGDSAMYLCASSPPASLYSGNTIYFGEGSWLTVV.